The 32 T cell receptor beta chains below come from one sample, sequenced in a study of T cells in Graves' hyperthyroidism and ophthalmopathy. Using RNA transcripts as the source, TCR beta CDR3 regions were amplified. The primer set for the first-round RT-PCR of the TCR CDR3 was HTBI. TCRdb called the multiplex PCR reads again in MiXCR, with one record for every CDR3 protein. The sample has some 400,000 distinct CDR3 sequences; about a fifth are singletons. Sequencing was performed on blood. These receptors were collected from a woman younger than 35 with Graves' hyperthyroidism.

The chain couples TRBV24-1 to TRBJ2-5; D remains ambiguous. The CDR3 loop spans 14 amino acids. Deletions cut 4 bases from V and 1 base from J, with 9 bases between. Per the germline V gene, CDR1 is KGHDR and CDR2 is SFDVKD. The CDR3 here is CATSDSPLQETQYF. CDR3 bases: TGTGCCACCAGTGACTCTCCCCTCCAAGAGACCCAGTACTTC.

The chain uses TRBV6-1 and TRBJ2-2, with D unresolved. The V gene's germline CDR1 is MNHNS and CDR2 SASEGT. CDR3 length: 12 residues. Trimming shortened V by 6 bases and J by 6 bases, and 8 bases separated the two germline ends. CDR3: CASRKGPGELFF. The CDR3 bases are TGTGCCAGCAGGAAGGGTCCCGGGGAGCTGTTTTTT.

This clonotype is a singleton in its sample. V usage is TRBV19 and J usage is TRBJ1-2; D unresolved. Germline CDR1 is LNHDA and CDR2 is SQIVND (reference sequence). The CDR3 covers 13 residues. V was trimmed by 5 bases and J by 5 bases, leaving 12 bases between them. The CDR3 DNA reads TGTGCCAGTAGTGGTAACGTGAGATATGGCTACACCTTC. Protein product: CASSGNVRYGYTF.

This clonotype was picked up many times. The V and J genes are TRBV11-2 and TRBJ2-5, with TRBD2 identical over 12 bases. CDR3 length equals 17 residues. The germline V gene encodes CDR1 SGHAT and CDR2 FQNNGV. V was pared by 5 bases and J by 4 bases, with 11 bases of the junction left unmatched. This CDR3 is CASSGTSGGTWRETQYF. CDR3 nucleotides: TGTGCCAGCAGCGGCACTAGCGGGGGGACCTGGAGAGAGACCCAGTACTTC. Full variable domain (remainder filled in from reference TRBV11-2 and TRBJ2-5): EAGVAQSPRYKIIEKRQSVAFWCNPISGHATLYWYQQILGQGPKLLIQFQNNGVVDDSQLPKDRFSAERLKGVDSTLKIQPAKLEDSAVYLCASSGTSGGTWRETQYFGPGTRLLVL.

This clonotype was observed many times. The chain carries TRBV12-3 or TRBV12-4 and TRBJ1-1; 9 bases line up with TRBD1. Unmatched junction bases numbered 3, after V lost 6 bases and J lost 4 bases. This CDR3 is built from 13 residues. The CDR3 loop is CASRDRGATEAFF. The CDR3 DNA follows: TGTGCCAGCAGGGACAGGGGAGCCACTGAAGCTTTCTTT.

This sequence joins TRBV27 and TRBJ2-2; no definite D call. V gave up 1 base and J gave up 6 bases, with 9 bases separating them. The germline CDR1 and CDR2 sequences are MNHEY and SMNVEV (reference sequence). The CDR3 is 14 amino acids. The chain's CDR3 is CASSLWVDPGELFF. The CDR3 nucleotides read TGTGCCAGCAGTTTATGGGTCGATCCCGGGGAGCTGTTTTTT.

This clonotype was seen many times. This may stem from a read error, because a much larger clone lies one nucleotide away. The rearrangement joins TRBV12-3 or TRBV12-4 to TRBJ2-5; no reliable D call. V shed 6 bases and J shed 2 bases, with 10 bases lying between them. The CDR3 is 13 amino acids. CDR3 DNA: TGTGCCAGCAGATACCCTAGTCAAGAGACCCAGTACTTC. It yields the protein CASRYPSQETQYF.

This clonotype was counted many times. The chain is built from TRBV6-5 and TRBJ1-5; 8 bases line up with TRBD1. Germline CDR1 and CDR2: MNHEY and SVGAGI. This CDR3 has 15 amino acids. The V and J ends lost 4 bases and 2 bases, in that order; junction bases with no gene match: 4. This CDR3 is CASSWVDRGNQPQHF. In DNA form, the CDR3 reads TGTGCCAGCAGTTGGGTGGACAGGGGCAATCAGCCCCAGCATTTT.

Ten or more counts support this clonotype. The chain is built from TRBV6-1 and TRBJ2-5, with D perhaps given as TRBD1 or TRBD2 (6 bases each). CDR1 is MNHNS, CDR2 SASEGT, per germline. Trimming removed 8 bases from V and 5 bases from J, with 9 bases in between. CDR3 length: 11 amino acids. The CDR3 DNA is TGTGCCAGCGGGGGGCGGGAGACCCAGTACTTC. It specifies CASGGRETQYF.

This clonotype was recorded many times. The chain links TRBV2 to TRBJ1-2; the D is unclear. The length of the CDR3 is 14 residues. V was clipped by 6 bases and J by 0 bases, with 11 bases between them. Germline lookup yields CDR1 SNHLY and CDR2 FYNNEI. The CDR3 loop reads CASRATLANYGYTF. The CDR3 DNA follows: TGTGCCAGCAGGGCAACCTTAGCTAACTATGGCTACACCTTC.

This clonotype was recorded at least ten times. The chain is built from TRBV7-3 and TRBJ2-5, with D perhaps being TRBD1 or TRBD2 (6 bases each). The CDR3 has 15 residues. The V gene lost 1 base and the J gene lost 5 bases, with 14 bases spanning the gap. Germline V CDR1 and CDR2: SGHTA, FQGTGA. The CDR3 bases are TGTGCCAGCAGCTTAATGGCCAGGAGGGGGGAGACCCAGTACTTC. Protein sequence: CASSLMARRGETQYF. Supplemented by reference TRBV7-3 and TRBJ2-5, the full variable domain reads GAGVSQTPSNKVTEKGKYVELRCDPISGHTALYWYRQSLGQGPEFLIYFQGTGAADDSGLPNDRFFAVRPEGSVSTLKIQRTERGDSAVYLCASSLMARRGETQYFGPGTRLLVL.

A single count supports this clonotype. The chain has TRBV4-1 and TRBJ2-7; no reliable D call. The germline gives CDR1 MGHRA, CDR2 YSYEKL. CDR3 size: 16 residues. V lost 1 base, J lost 6 bases, and 19 bases lay in between. The CDR3 sequence is CASSQVDKGPGPEQYF. CDR3 bases: TGCGCCAGCAGCCAAGTAGATAAGGGCCCGGGCCCCGAGCAGTACTTC.

This chain connects TRBV20-1 to TRBJ2-2; 11 bases are shared with TRBD2. The CDR3 runs to 16 residues. V was clipped by 0 bases and J by 8 bases; unmatched bases: 8. The germline V gene encodes CDR1 DFQATT and CDR2 SNEGSKA (reference sequence). CDR3: CSARDGRLAGRGELFF. CDR3 sequence (DNA): TGCAGTGCTAGAGATGGCAGACTAGCGGGGCGGGGGGAGCTGTTTTTT.

This clonotype was picked up many times. The V call is TRBV15, the J call TRBJ1-1; D perhaps matches TRBD1 (6 bases). CDR1 and CDR2 from the germline V gene are LNHNV and YYDKDF (reference sequence). V lost 0 bases and J 4 bases, leaving 15 bases between the germline ends. CDR3 length: 16 residues. Written as DNA, the CDR3 is TGTGCCACCAGCAGAGAGCCAGCAGGGGCAAGCACTGAAGCTTTCTTT. The encoded protein is CATSREPAGASTEAFF.

This clonotype came up many times. This chain joins TRBV20-1 and TRBJ1-1; D is undetermined. V lost 3 bases and J lost 2, with 7 bases in between. Germline V gives CDR1 DFQATT, CDR2 SNEGSKA (reference sequence). The CDR3 sequence is 12 residues long. This chain's CDR3 is CSARVENTEAFF. In nucleotides, the CDR3 is TGCAGTGCTAGGGTGGAAAACACTGAAGCTTTCTTT.

At least ten counts were recorded for this clonotype. The chain has TRBV4-1 and TRBJ1-1; D call uncertain. The CDR3 extends over 14 amino acids. V lost 1 base to trimming and J lost 1 base, with 7 bases between them. Germline values: CDR1 MGHRA, CDR2 YSYEKL. CDR3 amino acids: CASSQVFANTEAFF. The DNA for the CDR3 is TGCGCCAGCAGCCAAGTTTTCGCGAACACTGAAGCTTTCTTT.

This clonotype was counted ten times or more. V usage is TRBV6-2 or TRBV6-3 and J usage is TRBJ1-1; D not certain. CDR3 length: 12 residues. Per the germline V gene, CDR1 is MNHEY and CDR2 is SVGEGT. The V and J ends lost 5 bases and 7 bases respectively, with 11 bases between them. This chain's CDR3 is CASSRTRDEAFF. Here the CDR3 DNA reads TGTGCCAGCAGTCGGACCCGGGATGAAGCTTTCTTT.

Ten or more counts support this clonotype. The V gene is TRBV6-1, the J gene TRBJ1-1; D remains ambiguous. The ends were cut back, 0 bases at V and 9 bases at J, with 8 bases in the middle. The germline V gene has CDR1 MNHNS and CDR2 SASEGT. This CDR3 has 12 residues. CDR3 amino acids: CASSEAWQKAFF. CDR3 nucleotide sequence: TGTGCCAGCAGTGAAGCGTGGCAGAAAGCTTTCTTT.

This clonotype was detected many times. The J gene is TRBJ2-6, the V gene TRBV12-3 or TRBV12-4; 10 nucleotides match TRBD1. CDR3 length: 17 amino acids. V shed 7 bases and J 2 bases; nucleotides not matched to a gene: 8. The DNA for the CDR3 is TGTGCCAGCACCCCGGGACAGGGGACGACTGGGGCCAACGTCCTGACTTTC. Translated, it gives CASTPGQGTTGANVLTF.

This clonotype has at least ten counts. DNA of the CDR3: TGTGCCAGCAGTTTATTTTTAGGGGGGAACACTGAAGCTTTCTTT. This encodes CASSLFLGGNTEAFF. The chain is built from TRBV27 and TRBJ1-1; D might be TRBD1 (6 bases). The CDR3 extends over 15 amino acids. V lost 1 base and J 1 base, leaving 10 bases between the germline ends. CDR1 is MNHEY, CDR2 SMNVEV, per germline (reference sequence).

In its sample, this clonotype was seen many times. The V gene is TRBV5-1, the J gene TRBJ1-3; no firm D call. V was trimmed by 2 bases and J by 1 base, leaving 10 bases between them. The CDR3 spans 15 residues. CDR1 and CDR2 (germline): SGHRS, YFSETQ. Written as DNA, the CDR3 is TGCGCCAGCAGCTTAATCTCGGGGTCTGGAAACACCATATATTTT. Its protein is CASSLISGSGNTIYF.

Ten or more counts support this clonotype. J is TRBJ1-1 and V is TRBV7-9; the match to TRBD1 covers 7 bases. CDR3 size: 14 residues. Germline CDR1 and CDR2: SEHNR and FQNEAQ (reference sequence). With V trimmed by 4 bases and J by 1 base, 3 bases remained unmatched. CDR3 sequence reads: CASSSSGGNTEAFF. In DNA form, the CDR3 reads TGTGCCAGCAGCTCCTCAGGGGGGAACACTGAAGCTTTCTTT.

The sample holds many counts of this clonotype. The rearrangement joins TRBV11-2 to TRBJ2-7, with D tentatively TRBD1 or TRBD2 (5 bases each). Germline V gives CDR1 SGHAT, CDR2 FQNNGV. The CDR3 consists of 14 residues. V was trimmed by 3 bases and J by 5 bases, leaving 14 bases between them. CDR3 sequence: CASSLDPMGDEQYF. The CDR3 DNA reads TGTGCCAGCAGCTTGGACCCCATGGGGGACGAGCAGTACTTC.

This clonotype came up many times. This sequence joins TRBV7-2 and TRBJ2-7; no reliable D call. The CDR3 length is 13 residues. Per the germline V gene, CDR1 is SGHTA and CDR2 is FQGNSA. V lost 5 bases and J lost 2, with 10 bases in between. CDR3 loop: CASSPRDPYEQYF. CDR3 coding DNA: TGTGCCAGCAGCCCCCGTGACCCCTACGAGCAGTACTTC. The complete variable domain, with remaining parts taken from reference TRBV7-2 and TRBJ2-7, reads GAGVSQSPSNKVTEKGKDVELRCDPISGHTALYWYRQSLGQGLEFLIYFQGNSAPDKSGLPSDRFSAERTGGSVSTLTIQRTQQEDSAVYLCASSPRDPYEQYFGPGTRLTVT.

The chain uses TRBV7-9 and TRBJ1-2; TRBD1 matches at 8 bases. V lost 6 bases to trimming and J lost 6 bases; unmatched junction nucleotides: 6. CDR3 length: 13 residues. The germline gives CDR1 SEHNR, CDR2 FQNEAQ (reference sequence). The CDR3 nucleotides are TGTGCCAGCAGTCCAGGGGGCGCCCATGGCTACACCTTC. Translated, it gives CASSPGGAHGYTF.

This clonotype was seen repeatedly, ten times or more. The chain combines TRBV6-1 with TRBJ1-2; D is possibly TRBD1 (5 bases). There are 14 residues in the CDR3. CDR1 is MNHNS and CDR2 is SASEGT in the germline V gene. Between the trimmed V and J ends, which lost 6 bases and 3 bases, there was a span of 14 bases. The CDR3: CASSLGDGHYGYTF. The CDR3 coding sequence is TGTGCCAGCAGCCTTGGGGACGGACACTATGGCTACACCTTC.

Worth noting for this clonotype: A much bigger clone sits one base away, suggesting this may be a read error. The chain carries TRBV6-4 and TRBJ2-3; D unresolved. Germline V gene lookup returns CDR1 MRHNA and CDR2 SNTAGT. The CDR3 extends over 14 amino acids. The CDR3 DNA sequence: TGTGCCAGCAGTTACTCCCTAGACACAGATACGCAGTATTTT. Protein sequence: CASSYSLDTDTQYF.

This chain joins TRBV15 and TRBJ1-5; TRBD1 is a possible D gene (5 bases). Germline V gene lookup returns CDR1 LNHNV and CDR2 YYDKDF (reference sequence). CDR3 length: 16 amino acids. Trimming cost V 5 bases and J 4 bases, with 18 bases left between them. The CDR3 reads CATSLRRGEKNQPQHF. CDR3 DNA sequence: TGTGCCACCAGCCTTCGGAGGGGTGAGAAGAATCAGCCCCAGCATTTT.

This clonotype was counted ten times or more. V and J are TRBV6-5 and TRBJ1-2; maybe TRBD1 (6 bases). Germline CDR1 reads MNHEY; CDR2 reads SVGAGI. The V and J ends lost 7 bases and 3 bases respectively, with 18 bases between them. This CDR3 is 15 amino acids long. The CDR3 sequence is CASTLDSRTDYGYTF. The DNA of the CDR3 is TGTGCCAGCACCTTGGACAGCCGTACTGACTATGGCTACACCTTC.

This clonotype was counted at least ten times. V is TRBV3-1 and J is TRBJ2-7; D is perhaps TRBD1 (5 bases). This CDR3 spans 15 amino acids. Between the trimmed V and J ends, which lost 2 bases and 7 bases, there was a span of 18 bases. The V gene's germline CDR1 is LGHDT and CDR2 YNNKEL (reference sequence). This CDR3 is CASSQNVPGHGEQYF. CDR3 nucleotides: TGTGCCAGCAGCCAAAACGTCCCAGGGCATGGGGAGCAGTACTTC.

This clonotype was seen ten or more times. V is TRBV10-1 and J is TRBJ2-7; TRBD1 agrees at 7 bases. CDR1 is WNHNN and CDR2 is SYGVQD in the germline V gene (reference sequence). The CDR3 is made up of 13 amino acids. Trimming removed 6 bases from V and 5 bases from J; junction bases left unmatched: 7. The CDR3 nucleotides are TGCGCCAGCAGAGCGACAGGGACCCACGAGCAGTACTTC. This encodes CASRATGTHEQYF.

This chain links TRBV19 with TRBJ2-5; 8 nucleotides align to TRBD1. The V segment lost 6 bases and the J segment 5 bases; nucleotides outside the gene matches: 5. The germline gives CDR1 LNHDA, CDR2 SQIVND (reference sequence). There are 13 residues in the CDR3. The CDR3 loop is CASSAGGAETQYF. The DNA for the CDR3 is TGTGCCAGTAGCGCAGGGGGCGCGGAGACCCAGTACTTC. The whole variable domain, filled in from reference TRBV19 and TRBJ2-5, reads DGGITQSPKYLFRKEGQNVTLSCEQNLNHDAMYWYRQDPGQGLRLIYYSQIVNDFQKGDIAEGYSVSREKKESFPLTVTSAQKNPTAFYLCASSAGGAETQYFGPGTRLLVL.